These 16 T cell receptor beta chains were sequenced from one sample in a study of early T cells in non-severe SARS-CoV-2 infection. TCRdb re-analysed the 5' RACE reads in MiXCR, keeping a single row per CDR3 protein. The table has under 85,000 distinct CDR3 sequences, 11% to 15% seen once. The specimen was whole blood. The receptors stem from an adult who was a healthcare worker with PCR-confirmed SARS-CoV-2 infection or an uninfected control (not recorded which).

This clonotype occurred many times. The genes are TRBV11-2 and TRBJ2-5; TRBD1 might be the D (5 bases). V was cut by 1 base and J by 2 bases, with 8 bases left in between. The CDR3 loop spans 14 amino acids. CDR1 is SGHAT, CDR2 FQNNGV, per germline. CDR3 bases: TGTGCCAGCAGCTTAGGCAGGGTACAAGAGACCCAGTACTTC. Its protein product is CASSLGRVQETQYF.

The V call is TRBV6-1, the J call TRBJ2-7, with TRBD1 as a possible D gene (5 bases). Germline values: CDR1 MNHNS, CDR2 SASEGT. Trimming took 0 bases from V and 3 from J, leaving 12 bases between them. CDR3 size: 15 residues. The CDR3 coding sequence is TGTGCCAGCAGTGAAGCAGCCTCCCAGGGCTACGAGCAGTACTTC. It is translated as CASSEAASQGYEQYF.

The chain uses TRBV27 and TRBJ2-1, with 7 bases aligning to TRBD1. This CDR3 is 14 amino acids long. V was pared by 6 bases and J by 0 bases, with 2 bases of the junction left unmatched. The V gene's germline CDR1 is MNHEY and CDR2 SMNVEV (reference sequence). In DNA form, the CDR3 reads TGTGCCAGCAGGAGGGGGCCCTCCTACAATGAGCAGTTCTTC. Translating it yields CASRRGPSYNEQFF.

This clonotype occurred a few times. The chain is built from TRBV3-1 and TRBJ1-4, with D unresolved. Trimming shortened V by 4 bases and J by 8 bases, and 11 bases separated the two germline ends. This CDR3 comprises 13 residues. From germline, CDR1 is LGHDT and CDR2 YNNKEL (reference sequence). CDR3 nucleotide sequence: TGTGCCAGCAGCCCCCCAAGTCGGGAAAAACTGTTTTTT. It codes for CASSPPSREKLFF. Based on the CDR3 plus reference TRBV3-1 and TRBJ1-4, the full variable domain is DTAVSQTPKYLVTQMGNDKSIKCEQNLGHDTMYWYKQDSKKFLKIMFSYNNKELIINETVPNRFSPKSPDKAHLNLHINSLELGDSAVYFCASSPPSREKLFFGSGTQLSVL.

This clonotype was recorded a few times. One end of the junction varies from germline; a read error may be responsible. As DNA, the CDR3 is TGTGCCAGCAGCAATCGACTAGCGGTGCCGCTCTTT. Translated, it gives CASSNRLAVPLF. The J gene is TRBJ2-3, the V gene TRBV7-9; 9 nucleotides line up with TRBD2. The CDR3 length is 12 residues. CDR1 and CDR2 from the germline V gene are SEHNR and FQNEAQ (reference sequence).

This clonotype has a handful of counts. This chain connects TRBV15 to TRBJ2-1, with 9 nucleotides matching TRBD1. V was pared by 5 bases and J by 7 bases, with 6 bases of the junction left unmatched. CDR1 is LNHNV, CDR2 YYDKDF, per germline (reference sequence). The CDR3 length is 14 residues. The CDR3 loop is CATSGTGLWNEQFF. CDR3 nucleotides: TGTGCCACCAGCGGGACAGGGCTTTGGAATGAGCAGTTCTTC.

This clonotype was detected a few times. The genes are TRBV9 and TRBJ2-7, with 8 bases fitting TRBD1. This CDR3 has 15 residues. Germline V gene lookup returns CDR1 SGDLS and CDR2 YYNGEE. V was clipped by 0 bases and J by 5 bases; unmatched bases: 7. The CDR3 bases are TGTGCCAGCAGCGTAGACGGGACAGGTTTTAACGAGCAGTACTTC. Its protein is CASSVDGTGFNEQYF.

The V gene is TRBV3-1, the J gene TRBJ2-5; D is uncertain. Germline CDR1 is LGHDT and CDR2 is YNNKEL (reference sequence). V lost 1 base and J lost 14, with 11 bases in between. The CDR3 extends over 11 amino acids. The CDR3 DNA reads as TGTGCCAGCAGCCAAGCGGATACCAGATACTTC. This gives the protein CASSQADTRYF.

This clonotype was seen at least ten times. This rearrangement joins TRBV7-2 to TRBJ1-5; D is uncertain. V was trimmed by 3 bases and J by 0 bases, leaving 3 bases between them. Germline V gene data show CDR1 as SGHTA and CDR2 as FQGNSA. The CDR3 length is 13 residues. The CDR3 coding sequence is TGTGCCAGCAGCTTCGGTAGCAATCAGCCCCAGCATTTT. Translated: CASSFGSNQPQHF.

This clonotype was counted many times. The rearrangement links TRBV5-1 to TRBJ1-2; D perhaps matches TRBD1 (5 bases). CDR1 and CDR2 from the germline V gene are SGHRS and YFSETQ. CDR3 length: 13 residues. Trimming pared 1 base from V and 6 bases from J, leaving 10 bases between. CDR3 loop: CASSLPGSDGYTF. CDR3 nucleotide sequence: TGCGCCAGCAGCTTGCCAGGGAGCGATGGCTACACCTTC.

V is TRBV28 and J is TRBJ1-2; 7 bases agree with TRBD1. Trimming cost V 5 bases and J 4 bases; bases outside gene matches: 1. CDR1 and CDR2 from the germline V gene are MDHEN and SYDVKM. CDR3 length: 12 amino acids. CDR3 amino acids: CASSTGVYGYTF. CDR3 DNA: TGTGCCAGCAGTACAGGGGTCTATGGCTACACCTTC.

CDR3: CASSAEQGTDTQYF. The CDR3 DNA is TGTGCCAGCAGTGCCGAACAGGGAACAGATACGCAGTATTTT. V is TRBV6-4 and J is TRBJ2-3; possibly TRBD1 for D (6 bases). This CDR3 comprises 14 residues. The V end was cut by 4 bases, the J end by 3 bases, with 11 bases between. From germline, CDR1 is MRHNA and CDR2 SNTAGT.

At least ten counts were recorded for this clonotype. J is TRBJ2-7 and V is TRBV5-1; TRBD1 matches at 7 bases. From germline, CDR1 is SGHRS and CDR2 YFSETQ. With V trimmed by 0 bases and J by 3 bases, 6 bases remained unmatched. The CDR3 runs 15 residues. The CDR3 region is CASSLERDSYYEQYF. DNA for the CDR3: TGCGCCAGCAGCTTGGAAAGGGACAGCTACTACGAGCAGTACTTC.

This clonotype was counted only a few times. The chain carries TRBV4-3 and TRBJ2-2; no firm D call. Trimming removed 0 bases at V and 1 base at J, with 9 bases between. The CDR3 is 16 residues long. Germline V CDR1 and CDR2: LGHNA, YSLEER. The CDR3 DNA sequence: TGCGCCAGCAGCCAAGAGTCAGGATGGAACACCGGGGAGCTGTTTTTT. Translating gives CASSQESGWNTGELFF.

This clonotype was picked up a small number of times. The chain uses TRBV5-1 and TRBJ2-2; the D gene could be TRBD1 or TRBD2 (5 bases each). Germline CDR1 and CDR2: SGHRS and YFSETQ. This CDR3 spans 15 amino acids. Between the trimmed V and J ends, which lost 0 bases and 7 bases, there was a span of 13 bases. The chain's CDR3 is CASSLAGTQIGELFF. CDR3 bases: TGCGCCAGCAGCTTGGCGGGGACCCAAATCGGGGAGCTGTTTTTT. The variable domain in full, completed from reference TRBV5-1 and TRBJ2-2, reads KAGVTQTPRYLIKTRGQQVTLSCSPISGHRSVSWYQQTPGQGLQFLFEYFSETQRNKGNFPGRFSGRQFSNSRSEMNVSTLELGDSALYLCASSLAGTQIGELFFGEGSRLTVL.

The V gene is TRBV12-3 or TRBV12-4, the J gene TRBJ1-3; 9 bases align to TRBD1. Germline trimming cut 6 bases from V and 3 bases from J; bases unmatched to any gene: 6. There are 15 residues in the CDR3. The DNA of the CDR3 is TGTGCCAGCAGCCCTACAGGGGGCAGTGGAAACACCATATATTTT. It specifies CASSPTGGSGNTIYF.